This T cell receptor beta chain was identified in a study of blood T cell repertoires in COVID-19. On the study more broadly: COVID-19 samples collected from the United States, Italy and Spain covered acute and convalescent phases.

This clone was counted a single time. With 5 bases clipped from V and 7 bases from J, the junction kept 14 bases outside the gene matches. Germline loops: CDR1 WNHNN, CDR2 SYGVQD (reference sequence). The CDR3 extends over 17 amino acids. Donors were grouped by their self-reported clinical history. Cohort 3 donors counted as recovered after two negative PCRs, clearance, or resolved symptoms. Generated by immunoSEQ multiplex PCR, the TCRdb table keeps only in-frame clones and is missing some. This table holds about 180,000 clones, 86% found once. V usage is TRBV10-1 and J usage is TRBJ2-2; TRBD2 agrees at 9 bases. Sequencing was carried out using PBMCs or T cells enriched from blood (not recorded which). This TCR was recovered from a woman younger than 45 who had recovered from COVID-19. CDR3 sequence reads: CASSISGRLGVSGELFF. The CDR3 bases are TGCGCCAGCAGTATCAGCGGGAGGCTCGGAGTAAGCGGGGAGCTGTTTTTT.